One sample yielded the 7 T cell receptor beta chains listed below, sequenced in a study of response to subunit inactivated influenza vaccine. Each CDR3 protein gets one entry after TCRdb re-called the RT-PCR reads with MiXCR. Among 590,000 or so distinct CDR3 sequences listed, 13% to 15% were seen once. The input for sequencing was PBMCs from blood, taken roughly 2 weeks before vaccination. These receptors all stem from a man in his forties or fifties who received an inactivated influenza vaccine.

This clonotype showed up just a few times. This sequence joins TRBV20-1 and TRBJ2-1; TRBD2 matches 13 bases. Germline lookup yields CDR1 DFQATT and CDR2 SNEGSKA (reference sequence). This CDR3 is built from 14 residues. The junction had 5 bases not matched to a gene; V was cut back by 5 bases and J by 7 bases. The CDR3 protein is CSAGGTSGVNEQFF. The CDR3 coding sequence is TGCAGTGCTGGCGGGACTAGCGGGGTGAATGAGCAGTTCTTC.

The chain links TRBV20-1 to TRBJ2-2; D gene ambiguous. V was pared by 6 bases and J by 7 bases, with 12 bases between. CDR1 is DFQATT and CDR2 is SNEGSKA in the germline V gene (reference sequence). The CDR3 has 12 residues. The CDR3 DNA reads as TGCAGTGCCACATATCCAGACGGGGAGCTGTTTTTT. Translation: CSATYPDGELFF.

This clonotype was seen a handful of times. The V gene is TRBV20-1, the J gene TRBJ2-4; TRBD1 or TRBD2 may be the D gene (5 bases each). The V end lost 6 bases, the J end lost 6 bases, and 18 bases lay between the germline ends. Germline assignment: CDR1 DFQATT and CDR2 SNEGSKA (reference sequence). The CDR3 has 14 amino acids. CDR3 bases: TGCAGTGCCTTCGCCGCCCCCGGGGCAAACATTCAGTACTTC. Its protein product is CSAFAAPGANIQYF.

The chain combines TRBV5-1 with TRBJ2-1; 8 bases match TRBD2. The CDR3 is 15 amino acids. The germline V gene has CDR1 SGHRS and CDR2 YFSETQ. J lost 10 bases, V lost 6 bases, and 15 bases had no gene match. The chain's CDR3 is CASTAGAGGPREQFF. The CDR3 nucleotides read TGCGCCAGCACCGCAGGGGCGGGGGGCCCAAGGGAGCAGTTCTTC.

This clonotype turned up a few times. This chain joins TRBV7-2 and TRBJ2-2; the D is unclear. Trimming cost V 3 bases and J 1 base, with 9 bases left between them. This CDR3 is built from 15 residues. Germline V lookup: CDR1 SGHTA, CDR2 FQGNSA. The CDR3 region has the DNA TGTGCCAGCAGCTTTGGGCTTGGGAACACCGGGGAGCTGTTTTTT. Translated: CASSFGLGNTGELFF.

The chain combines TRBV6-4 with TRBJ1-2; tentative D call: TRBD1 (6 bases). Trimming left V 4 bases short and J 1 base short, with 13 bases between. The CDR3 has 15 residues. Germline V CDR1 and CDR2: MRHNA, SNTAGT. The CDR3 protein is CASSAGGGLNYGYTF. The CDR3 nucleotides are TGTGCCAGCAGTGCCGGAGGGGGACTTAACTATGGCTACACCTTC.

The rearrangement uses TRBV6-1 and TRBJ1-5; 10 bases agree with TRBD1. CDR3 size: 15 residues. Germline CDR1 reads MNHNS; CDR2 reads SASEGT. The V segment lost 1 base and the J segment 4 bases; nucleotides outside the gene matches: 1. The CDR3 bases are TGTGCCAGCAGTGAAGGGGGACAGGGGAATCAGCCCCAGCATTTT. Encoded protein: CASSEGGQGNQPQHF.